This T cell receptor (beta chain) came from a study of shared clonotypes between healthy human individuals. Across the study: Each donor had three CD4 naive, three CD4 memory, two CD8 naive and one CD8 memory plate. Notes on the study in general: It was expected that sequencing depth would affect clonotype sharing among donors. Four donors shared roughly 5% of their naive CD4 clonotypes.

To note about this clone: Its antigen is undetermined.

CD8 cells regarded as naive lacked CD45RO, were positively chosen for CCR7, and omitted terminally differentiated effector memory CD45RA+ cells. Trimming at V came to 5 bases and at J to 2 bases, leaving 8 bases not matched to a gene. The CDR3 is 16 residues long. The germline V gene has CDR1 SGHAT and CDR2 FQNNGV. Some clones are missing from TCRdb's copy, which holds only in-frame ones; the method was immunoSEQ multiplex PCR. The sample carries around 2,100,000 clones, about 95% recorded once. This receptor was taken from a man aged 18 to 35 in good health. The V call is TRBV11-2, the J call TRBJ2-1, with 8 bases identical to TRBD2. Sequenced: naive CD8+ T cells sorted from blood. CDR3 DNA sequence: TGTGCCAGCAGCACAAGACCGGGAGGGGCCTACAATGAGCAGTTCTTC. It is translated as CASSTRPGGAYNEQFF.